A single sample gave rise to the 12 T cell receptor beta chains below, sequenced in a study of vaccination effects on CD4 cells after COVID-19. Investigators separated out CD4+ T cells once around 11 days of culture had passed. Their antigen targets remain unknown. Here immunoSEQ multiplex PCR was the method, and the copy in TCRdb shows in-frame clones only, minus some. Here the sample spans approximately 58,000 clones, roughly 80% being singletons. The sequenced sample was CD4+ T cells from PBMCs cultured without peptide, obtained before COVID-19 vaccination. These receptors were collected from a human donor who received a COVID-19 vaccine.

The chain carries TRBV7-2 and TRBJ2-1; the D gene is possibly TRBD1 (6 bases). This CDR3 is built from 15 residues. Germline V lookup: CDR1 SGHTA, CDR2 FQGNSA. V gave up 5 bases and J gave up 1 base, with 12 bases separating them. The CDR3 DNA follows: TGTGCCAGCAGCGCTTACAGGGAGTCCTACAATGAGCAGTTCTTC. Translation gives CASSAYRESYNEQFF.

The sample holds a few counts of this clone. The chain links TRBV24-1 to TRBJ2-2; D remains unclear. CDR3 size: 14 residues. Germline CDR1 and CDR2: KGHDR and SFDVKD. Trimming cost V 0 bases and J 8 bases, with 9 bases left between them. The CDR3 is CATSDLSFTGELFF. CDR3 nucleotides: TGTGCCACCAGTGATTTGTCCTTCACGGGGGAGCTGTTTTTT.

The DNA for the CDR3 is TGTGCCACCAGTGACCCTCGGGACAGGGAGGCGACCCAGTACTTC. Its translation is CATSDPRDREATQYF. The chain has TRBV24-1 and TRBJ2-5; 9 nucleotides match TRBD1. V lost 4 bases to trimming and J lost 7 bases; unmatched junction nucleotides: 9. CDR3 length: 15 amino acids. Germline-derived CDR1 and CDR2 are KGHDR and SFDVKD.

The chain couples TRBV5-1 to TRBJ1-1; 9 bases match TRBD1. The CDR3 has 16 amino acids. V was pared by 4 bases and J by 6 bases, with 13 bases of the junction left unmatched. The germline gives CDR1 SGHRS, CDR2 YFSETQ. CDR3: CASSSRQGGRRAEAFF. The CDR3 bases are TGCGCCAGCAGCAGCCGACAGGGGGGACGCCGCGCTGAAGCTTTCTTT.

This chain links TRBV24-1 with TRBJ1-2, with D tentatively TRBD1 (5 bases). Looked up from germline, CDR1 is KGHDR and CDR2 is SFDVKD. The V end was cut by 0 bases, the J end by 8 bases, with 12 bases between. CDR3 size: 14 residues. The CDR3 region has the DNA TGTGCCACCAGTGATTTGCAGGGAATGAAGGGCTACACCTTC. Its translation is CATSDLQGMKGYTF.

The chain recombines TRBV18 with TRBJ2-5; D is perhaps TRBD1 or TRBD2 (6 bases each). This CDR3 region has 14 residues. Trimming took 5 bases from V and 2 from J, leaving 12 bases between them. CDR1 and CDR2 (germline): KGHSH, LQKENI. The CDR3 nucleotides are TGTGCCAGCTCAAGACAGGAGGGTCAAGAGACCCAGTACTTC. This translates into CASSRQEGQETQYF.

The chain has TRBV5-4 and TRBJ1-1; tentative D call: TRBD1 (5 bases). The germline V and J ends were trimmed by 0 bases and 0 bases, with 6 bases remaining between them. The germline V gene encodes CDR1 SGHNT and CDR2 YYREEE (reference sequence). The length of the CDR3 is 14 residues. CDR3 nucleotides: TGTGCCAGCAGCTTGGGCAGGGTGAACACTGAAGCTTTCTTT. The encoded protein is CASSLGRVNTEAFF.

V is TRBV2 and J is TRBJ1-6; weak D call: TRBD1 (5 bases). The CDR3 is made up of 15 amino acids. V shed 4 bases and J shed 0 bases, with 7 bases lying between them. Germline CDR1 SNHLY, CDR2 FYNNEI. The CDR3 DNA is TGTGCCAGCAGTGTTCAGGGCTCCTATAATTCACCCCTCCACTTT. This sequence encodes CASSVQGSYNSPLHF. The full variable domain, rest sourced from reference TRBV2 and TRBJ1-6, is EPEVTQTPSHQVTQMGQEVILRCVPISNHLYFYWYRQILGQKVEFLVSFYNNEISEKSEIFDDQFSVERPDGSNFTLKIRSTKLEDSAMYFCASSVQGSYNSPLHFGNGTRLTVT.

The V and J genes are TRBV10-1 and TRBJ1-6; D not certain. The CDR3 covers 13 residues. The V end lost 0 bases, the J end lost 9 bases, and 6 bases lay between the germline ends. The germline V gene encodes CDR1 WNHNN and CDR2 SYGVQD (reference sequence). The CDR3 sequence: CASSESPSSPLHF. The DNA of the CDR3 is TGCGCCAGCAGTGAGTCGCCTTCTTCACCCCTCCACTTT.

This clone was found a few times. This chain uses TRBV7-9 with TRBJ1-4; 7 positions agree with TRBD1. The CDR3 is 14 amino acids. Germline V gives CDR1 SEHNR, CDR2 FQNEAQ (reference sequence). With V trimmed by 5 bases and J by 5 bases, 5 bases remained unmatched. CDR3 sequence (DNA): TGTGCCAGCAGCCTGGGACAGAACAATGAAAAACTGTTTTTT. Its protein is CASSLGQNNEKLFF.

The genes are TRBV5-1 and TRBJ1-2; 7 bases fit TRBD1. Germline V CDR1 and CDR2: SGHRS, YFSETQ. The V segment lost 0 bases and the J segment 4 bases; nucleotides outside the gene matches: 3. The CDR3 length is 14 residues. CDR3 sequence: CASSLEAGGYGYTF. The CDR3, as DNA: TGCGCCAGCAGCTTGGAGGCAGGGGGCTATGGCTACACCTTC.

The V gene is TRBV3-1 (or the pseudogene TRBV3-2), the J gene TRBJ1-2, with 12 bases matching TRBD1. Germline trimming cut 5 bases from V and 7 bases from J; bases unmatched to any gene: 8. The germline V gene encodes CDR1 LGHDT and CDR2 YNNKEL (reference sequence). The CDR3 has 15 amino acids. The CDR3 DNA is TGTGCCAGCAGCGACTCCGGGACAGGGGGCGTTGGCTACACCTTC. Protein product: CASSDSGTGGVGYTF.